This T cell receptor beta chain is from a study of blood T cell repertoires in COVID-19. For the study at large: The study drew acute and convalescent COVID-19 samples from the United States, Italy and Spain.

Germline lookup yields CDR1 MGHRA and CDR2 YSYEKL. This CDR3 is 16 amino acids long. J lost 2 bases, V lost 3 bases, and 9 bases had no gene match. Methods used by the authors: From reference gene primer amplification, estimates of nucleated cell counts were derived. Generated by immunoSEQ multiplex PCR, the TCRdb table keeps only in-frame clones and is missing some. V, J and clone size are those of that table, while D and trimming were read from the DNA. The data hold approximately 54,000 clones, with approximately 90% observed a single time. This TCR derives from a man aged 45-65 years with acute or convalescent COVID-19. The chain carries TRBV4-1 and TRBJ2-5; TRBD2 aligns across 7 bases. The source material was peripheral blood. CDR3 in amino acids: CASSQSLRGIQETQYF. As DNA, the CDR3 is TGCGCCAGCAGCCAGTCATTGCGGGGGATACAAGAGACCCAGTACTTC.